Presented here are 26 T cell receptor beta chains from one specimen sequenced in a study of T cell responses to AZD1222 COVID-19 vaccine. Libraries were prepared by immunoSEQ multiplex PCR; TCRdb keeps only in-frame clonotypes and omits some of them. Of approximately 110,000 clones in the sample, 88% are singletons; the top ten hold roughly 18%. Here the sequenced sample was peripheral blood, taken on day 0 of AZD1222 vaccination. The receptor source for this set is an adult in good health.

J is TRBJ2-7 and V is TRBV18, with 9 bases lining up with TRBD1. Germline values: CDR1 KGHSH, CDR2 LQKENI. Germline trimming cut 5 bases from V and 6 bases from J; bases unmatched to any gene: 11. The CDR3 is 15 residues long. The CDR3 nucleotides read TGTGCCAGCTCAGCCGACGGGACAGGGTATGGCGAGCAGTACGTC. Translated: CASSADGTGYGEQYV.

The rearrangement links TRBV7-2 to TRBJ1-2; 9 bases line up with TRBD1. The J segment lost 8 bases and the V segment lost 1 base, leaving 11 bases of the junction unmatched. This CDR3 has 16 amino acids. Germline assignment: CDR1 SGHTA and CDR2 FQGNSA. CDR3 residues: CASSLVVGTGIRGYTF. The CDR3 DNA reads TGTGCCAGCAGCTTAGTCGTAGGGACAGGGATCAGGGGCTACACCTTC.

The chain recombines TRBV7-9 with TRBJ1-2; perhaps TRBD1 as D (6 bases). Between the trimmed V and J ends, which lost 1 base and 0 bases, there was a span of 15 bases. Germline V gene data show CDR1 as SEHNR and CDR2 as FQNEAQ (reference sequence). The CDR3 spans 17 residues. In DNA, the CDR3 is TGTGCCAGCAGCTTAGGACAGGCACCACTAGCTAACTATGGCTACACCTTC. Its translation is CASSLGQAPLANYGYTF.

The chain is built from TRBV6-2 or TRBV6-3 and TRBJ2-3; 10 nucleotides align to TRBD1. CDR1 is MNHEY, CDR2 SVGEGT, per germline. The V gene end was trimmed by 5 bases and the J gene end by 6 bases; junction bases not matched to a gene: 14. This CDR3 has 17 amino acids. Here the CDR3 DNA reads TGTGCCAGCAGTCCAATTCGGGGAGGACAGGGGGTCGATACGCAGTATTTT. Its translation is CASSPIRGGQGVDTQYF.

The V and J genes are TRBV7-2 and TRBJ1-1, with D uncertain. Looked up from germline, CDR1 is SGHTA and CDR2 is FQGNSA. The germline V and J ends were trimmed by 5 bases and 0 bases, with 7 bases remaining between them. The CDR3 has 13 amino acids. The CDR3 bases are TGTGCCAGCAGCCCTCAAATGAACACTGAAGCTTTCTTT. It encodes CASSPQMNTEAFF. Full variable domain (outside the CDR3, taken from reference TRBV7-2 and TRBJ1-1): GAGVSQSPSNKVTEKGKDVELRCDPISGHTALYWYRQSLGQGLEFLIYFQGNSAPDKSGLPSDRFSAERTGGSVSTLTIQRTQQEDSAVYLCASSPQMNTEAFFGQGTRLTVV.

The V gene is TRBV28, the J gene TRBJ1-6; D is unresolved. Trimming shortened V by 6 bases and J by 0 bases, and 15 bases separated the two germline ends. From germline, CDR1 is MDHEN and CDR2 SYDVKM. The CDR3 contains 17 residues. The CDR3 here is CASSLSRLSSYNSPLHF. The CDR3 region has the DNA TGTGCCAGCAGCCTCTCCCGGTTAAGCTCCTATAATTCACCCCTCCACTTT.

J is TRBJ1-2 and V is TRBV5-4; 7 bases are shared with TRBD1. Germline lookup yields CDR1 SGHNT and CDR2 YYREEE (reference sequence). The V segment lost 4 bases and the J segment 7 bases; nucleotides outside the gene matches: 7. The CDR3 consists of 13 residues. The CDR3 region has the DNA TGTGCCAGCAGCCCGGGACAGATCCCTGGCTACACCTTC. Translation gives CASSPGQIPGYTF.

The chain couples TRBV5-1 to TRBJ2-2, with D perhaps being TRBD1 or TRBD2 (6 bases each). Germline V gene data show CDR1 as SGHRS and CDR2 as YFSETQ. There are 17 residues in the CDR3. V was clipped by 4 bases and J by 4 bases, with 20 bases between them. The CDR3 DNA reads as TGCGCCAGCAGCCTCCCCCCGGGGGCGTATGGCACCGGGGAGCTGTTTTTT. It specifies CASSLPPGAYGTGELFF.

The rearrangement links TRBV29-1 to TRBJ2-1; D is uncertain. In germline, CDR1 is SQVTM, CDR2 ANQGSEA. The V and J ends lost 4 bases and 3 bases respectively, with 7 bases between them. The CDR3 spans 12 residues. The CDR3 sequence: CSVVPGYNEQFF. The CDR3 DNA sequence: TGCAGCGTTGTCCCGGGCTACAATGAGCAGTTCTTC.

DNA of the CDR3: TGTGCCAGCAGCTTGACCAACATTGGGGGAAACACCATATATTTT. It yields the protein CASSLTNIGGNTIYF. This sequence joins TRBV11-2 and TRBJ1-3; D unclear. Germline loops: CDR1 SGHAT, CDR2 FQNNGV. Trimming shortened V by 3 bases and J by 4 bases, and 13 bases separated the two germline ends. This CDR3 has 15 residues.

The rearrangement joins TRBV4-1 to TRBJ1-4, with 9 bases fitting TRBD1. Trimming cost V 4 bases and J 4 bases; bases outside gene matches: 1. The CDR3 covers 14 residues. In germline, CDR1 is MGHRA, CDR2 YSYEKL. CDR3 DNA sequence: TGCGCCAGCAGCCGGGACAGGGTTAATGAAAAACTGTTTTTT. Translated: CASSRDRVNEKLFF.

The genes are TRBV4-2 and TRBJ2-7, with D possibly matching TRBD1 (6 bases). CDR1 LGHNA and CDR2 YNFKEQ come from the germline V gene. The CDR3 consists of 14 residues. Trimming removed 6 bases from V and 0 bases from J, with 12 bases in between. This CDR3 is CASRGYRDSYEQYF. CDR3 DNA: TGTGCCAGCAGGGGGTACAGGGACTCCTACGAGCAGTACTTC.

The rearrangement joins TRBV6-6 to TRBJ1-1; D might be TRBD1 (5 bases). The CDR3 has 13 residues. Trimming stripped 5 bases from V and 5 bases from J, with 12 bases between. Germline V gene data show CDR1 as MNHNY and CDR2 as SVGAGI (reference sequence). CDR3 protein: CASSRLGGTEAFF. CDR3 DNA sequence: TGTGCCAGCAGTCGGCTTGGGGGTACTGAAGCTTTCTTT.

This chain links TRBV19 with TRBJ1-1; D is possibly TRBD1 (6 bases). Germline loops: CDR1 LNHDA, CDR2 SQIVND (reference sequence). Trimming shortened V by 7 bases and J by 0 bases, and 9 bases separated the two germline ends. There are 13 residues in the CDR3. The CDR3 bases are TGTGCCAGTATCAACAGGGTGAACACTGAAGCTTTCTTT. It encodes CASINRVNTEAFF.

CDR3 in amino acids: CSASQVDGRVTDTQYF. Written as DNA, the CDR3 is TGCAGTGCTAGTCAGGTGGATGGCAGGGTCACAGATACGCAGTATTTT. The chain employs TRBV20-1 and TRBJ2-3, with D tentatively TRBD1 (5 bases). V dropped 3 bases and J dropped 2 bases, with 18 bases sitting between them. The germline V gene has CDR1 DFQATT and CDR2 SNEGSKA (reference sequence). The CDR3 length is 16 residues.

CDR3 region: CASSMLAGGEQFF. The CDR3 DNA sequence: TGTGCCAGCAGTATGTTAGCGGGAGGTGAGCAGTTCTTC. The chain links TRBV15 to TRBJ2-1; 10 bases match TRBD2. The CDR3 is 13 residues long. The V segment lost 10 bases and the J segment 9 bases; nucleotides outside the gene matches: 9. Germline V CDR1 and CDR2: LNHNV, YYDKDF (reference sequence). Complete variable domain (other parts from reference TRBV15 and TRBJ2-1): DAMVIQNPRYQVTQFGKPVTLSCSQTLNHNVMYWYQQKSSQAPKLLFHYYDKDFNNEADTPDNFQSRRPNTSFCFLDIRSPGLGDTAMYLCASSMLAGGEQFFGPGTRLTVL.

V usage is TRBV5-6 and J usage is TRBJ1-1, with TRBD1 identical over 8 bases. This CDR3 comprises 15 residues. Germline V CDR1 and CDR2: SGHDT, YYEEEE. The V and J ends lost 4 bases and 1 base, in that order; junction bases with no gene match: 6. CDR3 in amino acids: CASSPAGGWNTEAFF. For the CDR3, the DNA is TGTGCCAGCAGCCCGGCAGGGGGCTGGAACACTGAAGCTTTCTTT.

The V call is TRBV6-2 or TRBV6-3, the J call TRBJ2-2; TRBD2 agrees at 8 bases. Losses at the gene ends were 6 bases for V and 5 bases for J; bases not matched to a gene: 17. This CDR3 region has 18 residues. Germline V gene data show CDR1 as MNHEY and CDR2 as SVGEGT. The CDR3 region is CASSQERPGLVRTGELFF. Here the CDR3 DNA reads TGTGCCAGCAGCCAAGAGAGACCGGGACTAGTAAGGACCGGGGAGCTGTTTTTT.

The rearrangement uses TRBV7-3 and TRBJ1-2; no definite D call. The germline gives CDR1 SGHTA, CDR2 FQGTGA. Trimming removed 5 bases at V and 4 bases at J, with 11 bases between. This CDR3 is 13 amino acids long. This CDR3 reads CASSPGHSYGYTF. DNA of the CDR3: TGTGCCAGCAGCCCGGGCCACAGCTATGGCTACACCTTC.

The CDR3 here is CASSNERDRGPYGYTF. Here the CDR3 DNA reads TGTGCCAGCAGCAACGAACGGGACAGGGGACCCTATGGCTACACCTTC. The chain carries TRBV5-4 and TRBJ1-2; TRBD1 agrees at 10 bases. Trimming cost V 4 bases and J 4 bases; bases outside gene matches: 10. The CDR3 totals 16 residues. From germline, CDR1 is SGHNT and CDR2 YYREEE (reference sequence).

The rearrangement joins TRBV7-8 to TRBJ1-3, with TRBD1 as a possible D gene (6 bases). CDR1 SGHVS and CDR2 FQNEAQ come from the germline V gene. Trimming cost V 5 bases and J 0 bases, with 11 bases left between them. The CDR3 has 15 residues. The CDR3 DNA sequence: TGTGCCAGCAGCCCTTTAGGGGGCTCTGGAAACACCATATATTTT. Protein product: CASSPLGGSGNTIYF.

This chain connects TRBV15 to TRBJ1-4; D is uncertain. This CDR3 contains 14 residues. V lost 3 bases and J 8 bases, leaving 13 bases between the germline ends. CDR1 and CDR2 (germline): LNHNV, YYDKDF (reference sequence). CDR3 sequence (DNA): TGTGCCACCAGCAGGAAAAGGCTTGACGAAAAACTGTTTTTT. It is translated as CATSRKRLDEKLFF.

This chain links TRBV19 with TRBJ2-1; 8 bases are a match to TRBD1. CDR1 is LNHDA and CDR2 is SQIVND in the germline V gene (reference sequence). V lost 5 bases, J lost 3 bases, and 6 bases stayed unmatched. The CDR3 length is 15 residues. The CDR3 sequence: CASSVQGGGYNEQFF. The DNA of the CDR3 is TGTGCCAGTAGTGTACAGGGGGGTGGCTACAATGAGCAGTTCTTC.

V and J are TRBV5-6 and TRBJ2-5, with 7 bases matching TRBD2. This CDR3 contains 16 residues. CDR1 is SGHDT and CDR2 is YYEEEE in the germline V gene. Losses at the gene ends were 1 base for V and 2 bases for J; bases not matched to a gene: 8. The CDR3 DNA follows: TGTGCCAGCAGCTTGCTCGGCCTAGCGGAGCAAGAGACCCAGTACTTC. It yields the protein CASSLLGLAEQETQYF. The variable domain in full, completed from reference TRBV5-6 and TRBJ2-5, reads DAGVTQSPTHLIKTRGQQVTLRCSPKSGHDTVSWYQQALGQGPQFIFQYYEEEERQRGNFPDRFSGHQFPNYSSELNVNALLLGDSALYLCASSLLGLAEQETQYFGPGTRLLVL.

This clone was seen just once. The genes are TRBV5-5 and TRBJ1-1; no reliable D call. Trimming cost V 0 bases and J 4 bases, with 7 bases left between them. The CDR3 runs 13 residues. Germline CDR1 is SGHKS and CDR2 is YYEKEE (reference sequence). The CDR3 loop reads CASSLVAGTEAFF. CDR3 in DNA: TGTGCCAGCAGCTTGGTAGCAGGCACTGAAGCTTTCTTT.

The chain is built from TRBV27 and TRBJ1-4; 9 nucleotides line up with TRBD1. V lost 6 bases to trimming and J lost 7 bases; unmatched junction nucleotides: 6. Germline V gene data show CDR1 as MNHEY and CDR2 as SMNVEV (reference sequence). The length of the CDR3 is 14 residues. The CDR3 is CASRLGTGSEKLFF. DNA of the CDR3: TGTGCCAGCAGACTCGGGACAGGGAGTGAAAAACTGTTTTTT.